These 24 T cell receptor beta chains were sequenced from one sample in a study of PD-L1 blockade in urothelial cancer. As to time point: peripheral blood 6 weeks after treatment start. Sequenced by immunoSEQ multiplex PCR; TCRdb stores in-frame clones only, minus some. Of about 110,000 clones detected, 80% to 95% appear once; the ten largest clones hold under 5%. Sequenced here: PBMCs, sampled around atezolizumab (anti-PD-L1) treatment. These receptors were taken from a man aged 60-69 years with urothelial cancer.

The chain employs TRBV5-6 and TRBJ2-5, with 10 bases identical to TRBD1. CDR1 SGHDT and CDR2 YYEEEE come from the germline V gene. The CDR3 consists of 15 residues. V lost 4 bases, J lost 11 bases, and 14 bases stayed unmatched. CDR3 DNA sequence: TGTGCCAGCAGCCTCCCGGGACAGGGGTTTGACCCTCAGTACTTC. Protein sequence: CASSLPGQGFDPQYF.

The chain recombines TRBV6-1 with TRBJ1-5; 12 positions match TRBD1. Germline V CDR1 and CDR2: MNHNS, SASEGT. The CDR3 sequence is 15 residues long. Germline trimming cut 6 bases from V and 7 bases from J; bases unmatched to any gene: 7. The CDR3 DNA reads TGTGCCAGCAGCCTGGGACAGGGGGCGAGGCAGCCCCAGCATTTT. It translates to CASSLGQGARQPQHF.

V is TRBV7-9 and J is TRBJ1-3; D gene unclear. CDR1 is SEHNR, CDR2 FQNEAQ, per germline (reference sequence). The CDR3 extends over 15 amino acids. V lost 7 bases, J lost 0 bases, and 13 bases lay in between. The CDR3 DNA is TGTGCCAGCACCAGTAACCGGGACTCTGGAAACACCATATATTTT. Its protein is CASTSNRDSGNTIYF. Drawing the rest from reference TRBV7-9 and TRBJ1-3, the complete variable domain is DTGVSQNPRHKITKRGQNVTFRCDPISEHNRLYWYRQTLGQGPEFLTYFQNEAQLEKSRLLSDRFSAERPKGSFSTLEIQRTEQGDSAMYLCASTSNRDSGNTIYFGEGSWLTVV.

This chain links TRBV5-8 with TRBJ2-7, with 9 positions matching TRBD1. The CDR3 has 16 amino acids. CDR1 is SGHTS and CDR2 is YDEGEE in the germline V gene. Germline trimming cut 3 bases from V and 3 bases from J; bases unmatched to any gene: 10. The CDR3 protein is CASSSGTGNIHYEQYF. CDR3 coding DNA: TGTGCCAGCAGCTCCGGGACAGGGAATATTCACTACGAGCAGTACTTC.

CDR3 in amino acids: CASSVGPAGAWDEQFF. CDR3 coding DNA: TGTGCCAGCAGCGTAGGCCCAGCGGGGGCCTGGGATGAGCAGTTCTTC. The V call is TRBV9, the J call TRBJ2-1; 8 bases are a match to TRBD2. The germline V gene encodes CDR1 SGDLS and CDR2 YYNGEE. With V trimmed by 0 bases and J by 8 bases, 10 bases remained unmatched. The CDR3 extends over 16 amino acids.

V usage is TRBV4-1 and J usage is TRBJ1-2; no definite D call. Germline-derived CDR1 and CDR2 are MGHRA and YSYEKL. Trimming removed 2 bases at V and 5 bases at J, with 12 bases between. This CDR3 spans 14 amino acids. In DNA, the CDR3 is TGCGCCAGCAGCCAATCTGCTCAGGAATATGGCTACACCTTC. Its protein product is CASSQSAQEYGYTF.

This chain connects TRBV6-6 to TRBJ2-5; a weak D match, TRBD1 (6 bases). V was cut by 0 bases and J by 5 bases, with 10 bases left in between. The CDR3 has 14 amino acids. Germline CDR1 is MNHNY and CDR2 is SVGAGI (reference sequence). The CDR3 loop is CASSYSPRGETQYF. CDR3 sequence (DNA): TGTGCCAGCAGTTACTCGCCTAGGGGGGAGACCCAGTACTTC.

The CDR3 spells CASSQESGIFREQYF. In DNA form, the CDR3 reads TGTGCCAGCAGCCAAGAGTCCGGGATATTTCGCGAGCAGTACTTC. This rearrangement joins TRBV4-2 to TRBJ2-7, with D tentatively TRBD2 (5 bases). The V and J ends lost 0 bases and 6 bases respectively, with 15 bases between them. The CDR3 has 15 amino acids. The germline V gene has CDR1 LGHNA and CDR2 YNFKEQ.

CDR3 nucleotide sequence: TGTGCCAGCAACCCAAGGGGGCTAGACGGCTACACCTTC. Translated, it gives CASNPRGLDGYTF. V usage is TRBV6-1 and J usage is TRBJ1-2; 7 bases are a match to TRBD1. After removal of 7 bases from V and 8 bases from J, the junction contained 10 bases not matched to a gene. Germline V gene sequence: CDR1 MNHNS, CDR2 SASEGT. The CDR3 has 13 amino acids.

This clone came up a few times. This chain links TRBV18 with TRBJ2-7, with D possibly being TRBD2 (6 bases). V was trimmed by 3 bases and J by 6 bases, leaving 18 bases between them. The CDR3 is 15 residues long. Germline values: CDR1 KGHSH, CDR2 LQKENI. As DNA, the CDR3 is TGTGCCAGCTCACCGAATGGCGGGGAGTTGAGCGAGCAGTACTTC. Protein: CASSPNGGELSEQYF. The entire variable domain, with the rest obtained from reference TRBV18 and TRBJ2-7, is as follows: NAGVMQNPRHLVRRRGQEARLRCSPMKGHSHVYWYRQLPEEGLKFMVYLQKENIIDESGMPKERFSAEFPKEGPSILRIQQVVRGDSAAYFCASSPNGGELSEQYFGPGTRLTVT.

The J gene is TRBJ2-5, the V gene TRBV9; 10 bases fit TRBD2. V shed 4 bases and J 2 bases; nucleotides not matched to a gene: 2. The CDR3 contains 14 residues. Germline V lookup: CDR1 SGDLS, CDR2 YYNGEE. CDR3 amino acids: CASSLTSGQETQYF. CDR3 nucleotide sequence: TGTGCCAGCAGCTTGACTAGCGGGCAAGAGACCCAGTACTTC.

This rearrangement joins TRBV2 to TRBJ2-7, with 8 bases lining up with TRBD2. From germline, CDR1 is SNHLY and CDR2 FYNNEI. With 8 bases clipped from V and 4 bases from J, the junction kept 10 bases outside the gene matches. The CDR3 runs 14 residues. Here the CDR3 DNA reads TGTGCCAGCGATAAGCGGGAGACCCTTTACGAGCAGTACTTC. Its translation is CASDKRETLYEQYF.

This clone is a singleton in its sample. The V call is TRBV28, the J call TRBJ1-2; 7 positions agree with TRBD1. J was trimmed by 10 bases and V by 9 bases; bases with no gene match: 20. Looked up from germline, CDR1 is MDHEN and CDR2 is SYDVKM. The CDR3 runs 15 residues. As DNA, the CDR3 is TGTGCCAGTTATCTCAGACAGGGAAACCCCAATCCCTACACCTTC. Its translation: CASYLRQGNPNPYTF.

The V gene is TRBV6-1, the J gene TRBJ1-6; D might be TRBD1 (5 bases). The V end was cut by 6 bases, the J end by 5 bases, with 14 bases between. Germline loops: CDR1 MNHNS, CDR2 SASEGT. The CDR3 runs 15 residues. Written as DNA, the CDR3 is TGTGCCAGCAGCCTGACAGAGTTTGATAATTCACCCCTCCACTTT. Translating gives CASSLTEFDNSPLHF.

This chain joins TRBV30 and TRBJ2-7; tentative D call: TRBD2 (6 bases). This CDR3 is built from 19 residues. CDR1 is GTSNPN and CDR2 is SVGIG in the germline V gene (reference sequence). V was shortened by 8 bases and J by 3 bases, with 35 bases between the two germline ends. The CDR3 sequence: CARIPPTVNWRRGVYEQYF. The CDR3 region has the DNA TGTGCCCGGATCCCTCCGACCGTAAACTGGAGGAGGGGAGTCTACGAGCAGTACTTC.

The rearrangement uses TRBV4-2 and TRBJ2-3, with D possibly being TRBD1 (5 bases). CDR1 and CDR2 (germline): LGHNA, YNFKEQ. V lost 0 bases, J lost 3 bases, and 7 bases lay in between. The CDR3 loop spans 14 amino acids. Here the CDR3 DNA reads TGTGCCAGCAGCCAAGAGCAGGGAACAGATACGCAGTATTTT. It yields the protein CASSQEQGTDTQYF.

The J gene is TRBJ2-5, the V gene TRBV7-3; 7 bases match TRBD2. CDR3 length: 15 amino acids. Germline trimming cut 0 bases from V and 3 bases from J; bases unmatched to any gene: 4. Germline V lookup: CDR1 SGHTA, CDR2 FQGTGA. The chain's CDR3 is CASSLTGRAKETQYF. CDR3 DNA sequence: TGTGCCAGCAGCTTAACGGGGAGGGCAAAAGAGACCCAGTACTTC.

V is TRBV6-5 and J is TRBJ2-2; D gene ambiguous. Between the trimmed V and J ends, which lost 7 bases and 6 bases, there was a span of 9 bases. This CDR3 region has 12 residues. Germline-derived CDR1 and CDR2 are MNHEY and SVGAGI. The CDR3 DNA reads as TGTGCCAGCACCCCGGTGTCCGGGGAGCTGTTTTTT. Translated: CASTPVSGELFF.

The chain recombines TRBV9 with TRBJ2-1; 7 bases are a match to TRBD2. Trimming at V came to 0 bases and at J to 8 bases, leaving 8 bases not matched to a gene. The CDR3 has 15 residues. Germline V gives CDR1 SGDLS, CDR2 YYNGEE. CDR3 nucleotide sequence: TGTGCCAGCAGCGTAGCGGGAGGAATTGTCGATGAGCAGTTCTTC. This encodes CASSVAGGIVDEQFF.

The chain joins TRBV5-1 to TRBJ2-7, with 7 bases lining up with TRBD2. V gave up 4 bases and J gave up 1 base; unmatched junction bases: 5. The CDR3 length is 14 residues. Germline CDR1 and CDR2: SGHRS and YFSETQ. The CDR3 loop is CASSATGGSYEQYF. The CDR3 DNA follows: TGCGCCAGCAGCGCAACGGGGGGTTCCTACGAGCAGTACTTC.

The DNA for the CDR3 is TGCGCCAGCAGCCAAGGGGGCGGACTAGCTAATGAGCAGTTCTTC. Translation: CASSQGGGLANEQFF. This sequence joins TRBV4-1 and TRBJ2-1; the match to TRBD2 covers 8 bases. The CDR3 is 15 amino acids. V shed 1 base, J shed 7 bases, and the junction held 6 bases outside the gene matches. In germline, CDR1 is MGHRA, CDR2 YSYEKL.

Note on this clone: One end of the junction fails to match germline, which may point to a read error. The CDR3 bases are TGTGCCAGTAGTCTAGAGGGACAGATCAATCAGCCCCAGCATTTT. This gives the protein CASSLEGQINQPQHF. The chain uses TRBV19 and TRBJ1-5; 7 bases are a match to TRBD1. The CDR3 totals 15 residues. Germline V CDR1 and CDR2: LNHDA, SQIVND (reference sequence).

Comments on this clone: Its ends do not fully match the called genes, so a read error is possible. This chain uses TRBV14 with TRBJ2-5; TRBD2 matches 15 bases. The V gene's germline CDR1 is SGHDN and CDR2 FVKESK. The CDR3 is 20 amino acids. CDR3 loop: CASSQAPGLAGGLNQETQYF. The CDR3 region has the DNA TGTGCCAGCAGCCAAGCTCCGGGACTAGCGGGGGGATTAAACCAGGAGACCCAGTACTTC.

The chain has TRBV6-6 and TRBJ2-7, with TRBD1 matching over 9 bases. CDR1 is MNHNY, CDR2 SVGAGI, per germline (reference sequence). Germline trimming cut 2 bases from V and 6 bases from J; bases unmatched to any gene: 5. The CDR3 loop spans 14 amino acids. The CDR3 is CASSYEDRGGEQYF. For the CDR3, the DNA is TGTGCCAGCAGTTACGAGGACAGGGGCGGCGAGCAGTACTTC.